Sequencing of this TCR beta chain was carried out in a study of blood T cell repertoires in COVID-19. Study in general: Researchers got acute and convalescent COVID-19 samples from the United States, Italy and Spain.

Enrolled through a virtual design, the participants were between 18 and 89 years of age and came from roughly 22 US areas. Assignments of participants to cohorts depended upon their own reported clinical history. Method: immunoSEQ multiplex PCR; TCRdb's copy keeps in-frame clones and lacks some. The sample has about 230,000 clones, approximately 89% seen once; the top ten hold about 2.3%. The V gene's germline CDR1 is LNHDA and CDR2 SQIVND (reference sequence). The V and J ends lost 6 bases and 6 bases, in that order; junction bases with no gene match: 5. The CDR3 is made up of 13 amino acids. The specimen sequenced was PBMCs or T cells enriched from blood (not recorded which). This TCR was sampled from a woman aged 40-49 years with acute COVID-19. The J gene is TRBJ1-2, the V gene TRBV19; 9 bases are shared with TRBD1. CDR3 bases: TGTGCCAGTAGAGAACGGGACAGGGATGGCTACACCTTC. Its protein is CASRERDRDGYTF. Complete variable domain (other parts from reference TRBV19 and TRBJ1-2): DGGITQSPKYLFRKEGQNVTLSCEQNLNHDAMYWYRQDPGQGLRLIYYSQIVNDFQKGDIAEGYSVSREKKESFPLTVTSAQKNPTAFYLCASRERDRDGYTFGSGTRLTVV.